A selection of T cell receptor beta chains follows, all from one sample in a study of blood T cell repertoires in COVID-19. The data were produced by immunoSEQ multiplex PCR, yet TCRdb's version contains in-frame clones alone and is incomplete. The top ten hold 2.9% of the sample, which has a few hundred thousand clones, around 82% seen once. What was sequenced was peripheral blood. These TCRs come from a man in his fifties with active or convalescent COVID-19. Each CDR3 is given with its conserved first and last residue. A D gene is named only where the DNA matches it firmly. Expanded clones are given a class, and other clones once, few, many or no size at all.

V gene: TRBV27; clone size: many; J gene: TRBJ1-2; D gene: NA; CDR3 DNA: TGTGCCAGCAGGACAGACAGTCGTCCTTCCCCCGATAACGCGTTCTATGGCTACACCTTC; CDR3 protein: CASRTDSRPSPDNAFYGYTF
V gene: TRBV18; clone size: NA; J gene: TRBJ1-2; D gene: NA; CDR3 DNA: TGTGCCAGCTCACCACTGTCCCGGGGGTCTAACTATGGCTACACCTTC; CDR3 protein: CASSPLSRGSNYGYTF
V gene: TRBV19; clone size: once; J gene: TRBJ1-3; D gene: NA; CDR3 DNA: TGTGCCAGTCTCTTTACAGGGTTCTCTGGAAACACCATATATTTT; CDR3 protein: CASLFTGFSGNTIYF
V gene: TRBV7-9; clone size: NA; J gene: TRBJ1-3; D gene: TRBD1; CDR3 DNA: TGTGCCAGCAGCTTCGGACAGGGGGCGCGAGGAAACACCATATATTTT; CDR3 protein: CASSFGQGARGNTIYF
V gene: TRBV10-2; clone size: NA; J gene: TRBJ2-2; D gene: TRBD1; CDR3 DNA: TGCGCCAGCAGAGGGGGCGCGGGCCCTTCTTCCGGGGAGCTGTTTTTT; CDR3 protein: CASRGGAGPSSGELFF
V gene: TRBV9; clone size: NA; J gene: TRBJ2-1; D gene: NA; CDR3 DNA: TGTGCCAGCAGCGTAGAGGCGGGGTATGGAGATGAGCAGTTCTTC; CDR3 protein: CASSVEAGYGDEQFF
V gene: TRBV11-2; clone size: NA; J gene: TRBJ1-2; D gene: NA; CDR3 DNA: TGTGCCAGCAGCCTAATAGCGGGGGGGCTTGGCTACACCTTC; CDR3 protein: CASSLIAGGLGYTF
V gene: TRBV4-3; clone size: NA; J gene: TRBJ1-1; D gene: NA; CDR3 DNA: TGCGCCAGCAGCCCTTTTAGGGGGATGAACACTGAAGCTTTCTTT; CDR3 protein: CASSPFRGMNTEAFF
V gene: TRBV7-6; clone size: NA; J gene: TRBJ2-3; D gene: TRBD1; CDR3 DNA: TGTGCCAGCAGCTTAGGGACAGGGAAGACAGATACGCAGTATTTT; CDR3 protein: CASSLGTGKTDTQYF
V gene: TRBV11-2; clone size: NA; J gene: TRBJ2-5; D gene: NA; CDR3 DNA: TGTGCCAGCAGCCTCATTGAGGAGACCCAGTACTTC; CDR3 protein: CASSLIEETQYF
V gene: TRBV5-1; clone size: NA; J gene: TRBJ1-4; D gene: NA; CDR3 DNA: TGCGCCAGCAGCGTAACGGGAGGCACTAATGAAAAACTGTTTTTT; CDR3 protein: CASSVTGGTNEKLFF
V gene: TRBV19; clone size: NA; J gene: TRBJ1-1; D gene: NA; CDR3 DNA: TGTGCCAGTAGTACTGTGAACACTGAAGCTTTCTTT; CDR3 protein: CASSTVNTEAFF
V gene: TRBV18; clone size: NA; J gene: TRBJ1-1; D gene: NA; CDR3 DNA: TGTGCCAGCTCACCATCGGGGACTGAAGCTTTCTTT; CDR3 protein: CASSPSGTEAFF
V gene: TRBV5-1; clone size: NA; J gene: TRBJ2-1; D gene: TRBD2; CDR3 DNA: TGCGCCAGCAGCCGGGGACTAGCAGACAATGAGCAGTTCTTC; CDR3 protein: CASSRGLADNEQFF
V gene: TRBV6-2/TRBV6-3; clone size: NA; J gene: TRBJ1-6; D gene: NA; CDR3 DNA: TGTGCCAGCAGTTACTCGCAGGCCAATTCACCCCTCCACTTT; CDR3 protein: CASSYSQANSPLHF
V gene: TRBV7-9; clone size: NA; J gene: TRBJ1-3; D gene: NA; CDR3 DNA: TGTGCCAGCAGCCCAGGGTCCTCTGGAAACACCATATATTTT; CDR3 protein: CASSPGSSGNTIYF
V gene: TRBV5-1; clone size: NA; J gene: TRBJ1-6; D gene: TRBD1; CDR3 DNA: TGCGCCAGCAGCAATCGACAGGGGGCCTCCTATAATTCACCCCTCCACTTT; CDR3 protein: CASSNRQGASYNSPLHF
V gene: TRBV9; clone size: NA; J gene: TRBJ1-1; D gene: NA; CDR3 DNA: TGTGCCAGCAGCCCTGCCGAAGGGGGAAACCCTGAAGCTTTCTTT; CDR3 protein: CASSPAEGGNPEAFF
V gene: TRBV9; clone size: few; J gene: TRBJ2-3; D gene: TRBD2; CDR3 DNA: TGTGCCAGCAGCGTCTCTAGCGGGAGGGCGCCGGATACGCAGTATTTT; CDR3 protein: CASSVSSGRAPDTQYF
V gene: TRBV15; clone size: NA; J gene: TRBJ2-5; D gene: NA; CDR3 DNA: TGTGCCACCAGCAACTACCAAGAGACCCAGTACTTC; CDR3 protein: CATSNYQETQYF
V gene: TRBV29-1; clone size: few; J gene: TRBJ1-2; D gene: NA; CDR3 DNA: TGCAGCGTTCGAGACAGCAGATATGGCTACACCTTC; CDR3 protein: CSVRDSRYGYTF
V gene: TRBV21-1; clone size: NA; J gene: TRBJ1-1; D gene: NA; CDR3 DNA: TGTGCCAGCAGCAACGGACACCAACCCACTGAAGCTTTCTTT; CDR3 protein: CASSNGHQPTEAFF
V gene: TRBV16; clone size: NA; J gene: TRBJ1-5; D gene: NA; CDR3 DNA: TGTGCCAGCAGCCCGGACAGTGGTGGCAATCAGCCCCAGCATTTT; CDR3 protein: CASSPDSGGNQPQHF
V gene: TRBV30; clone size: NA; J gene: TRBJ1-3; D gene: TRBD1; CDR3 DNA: TGTGCCTGGGGACGGACAGGGAACGCTGGAAACACCATATATTTT; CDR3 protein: CAWGRTGNAGNTIYF
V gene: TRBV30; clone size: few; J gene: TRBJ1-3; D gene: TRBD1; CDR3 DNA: TGTGCCTGGAGTGCAGGGGGGTCTGGAAACACCATATATTTT; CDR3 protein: CAWSAGGSGNTIYF
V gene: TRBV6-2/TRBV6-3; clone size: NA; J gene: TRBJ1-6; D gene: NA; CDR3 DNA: TGTGCCAGCAGTTACAACAGACCCTCACCCCTCCACTTT; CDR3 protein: CASSYNRPSPLHF
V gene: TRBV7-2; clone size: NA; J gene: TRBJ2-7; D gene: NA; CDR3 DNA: TGTGCCAGCAGCTTAGTGCAGGGTTCGGGCGAGCAGTACTTC; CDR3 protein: CASSLVQGSGEQYF
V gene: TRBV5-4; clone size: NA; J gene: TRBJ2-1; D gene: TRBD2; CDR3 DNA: TGTGCCAGCAGCCCCGGGACTAGCGGGGGGACCCGACAGTTCTTC; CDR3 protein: CASSPGTSGGTRQFF
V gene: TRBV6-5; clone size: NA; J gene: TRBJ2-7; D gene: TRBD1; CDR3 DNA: TGTGCCAGCAGTAGGGGACAGGGATCTTCCTACGAGCAGTACTTC; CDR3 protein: CASSRGQGSSYEQYF
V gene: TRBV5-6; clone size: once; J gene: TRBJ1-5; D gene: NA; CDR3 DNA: TGTGCCAGCAGCTTAGGGGGGGGCAATAGCAATCAGCCCCAGCATTTT; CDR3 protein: CASSLGGGNSNQPQHF
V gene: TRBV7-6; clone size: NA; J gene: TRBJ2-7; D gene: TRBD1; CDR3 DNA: TGTGCCAGCAGCTCCCCGACAGGGGGCCTGTACGAGCAGTACTTC; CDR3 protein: CASSSPTGGLYEQYF
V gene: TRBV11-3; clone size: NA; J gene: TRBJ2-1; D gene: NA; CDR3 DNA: TGTGCCAGCAGCTTAGGCTCCGGTCGGTATGGCAATGAGCAGTTCTTC; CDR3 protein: CASSLGSGRYGNEQFF
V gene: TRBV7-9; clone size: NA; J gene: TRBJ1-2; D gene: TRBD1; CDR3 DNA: TGTGCCAGCAGCTCGGGACAGGAGGGATGGTACACCTTC; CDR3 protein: CASSSGQEGWYTF
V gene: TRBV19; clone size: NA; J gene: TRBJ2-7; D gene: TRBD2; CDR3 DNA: TGTGCCAGTAGTTTAACCGGGACTAGGAAGAACGAGCAGTACTTC; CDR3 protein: CASSLTGTRKNEQYF
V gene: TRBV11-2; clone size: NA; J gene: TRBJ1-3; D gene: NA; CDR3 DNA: TGTGCCAGCAGCCCTAATTTCGGGAGGGGGAACACCATATATTTT; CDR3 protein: CASSPNFGRGNTIYF
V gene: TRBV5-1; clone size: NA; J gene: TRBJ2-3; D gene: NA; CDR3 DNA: TGCGCCAGCAGCCGGTTGCGGGGTATGGGGACAGATACGCAGTATTTT; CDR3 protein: CASSRLRGMGTDTQYF
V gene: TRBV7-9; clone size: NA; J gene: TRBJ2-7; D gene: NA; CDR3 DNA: TGTGCCAGCAGCCTTGACAGGATCTCCTACGAGCAGTACTTC; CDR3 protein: CASSLDRISYEQYF
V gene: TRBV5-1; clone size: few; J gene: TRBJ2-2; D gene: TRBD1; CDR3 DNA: TGCGCCAGCAGCCCCGGGACAGGGAGAGGCCGTGGGGAGCTGTTTTTT; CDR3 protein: CASSPGTGRGRGELFF
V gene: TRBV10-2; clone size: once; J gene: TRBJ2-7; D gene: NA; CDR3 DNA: TGCGCCAGCGGAGGTAATTTTGGGTCCGACTACGAGCAGTACTTC; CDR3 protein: CASGGNFGSDYEQYF
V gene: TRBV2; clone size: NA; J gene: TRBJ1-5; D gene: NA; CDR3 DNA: TGTGCCAGCAGTGAATTCGTGGACATCTATAGCAATCAGCCCCAGCATTTT; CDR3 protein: CASSEFVDIYSNQPQHF
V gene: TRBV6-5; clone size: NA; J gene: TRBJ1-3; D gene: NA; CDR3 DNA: TGTGCCAGCAGTTACTCGTTCAGGGGAGGAAACACCATATATTTT; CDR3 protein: CASSYSFRGGNTIYF